This paragraph covers one TCR beta chain sequence. Repertoires were generated with immunoSEQ multiplex PCR, while TCRdb's copy carries only in-frame clones and drops some. Of 100,000 to 150,000 clones in the sample, about 89% are singletons; the top ten hold under 3%. The V segment lost 0 bases and the J segment 6 bases; nucleotides outside the gene matches: 20. Germline V gene data show CDR1 as SGHVS and CDR2 as FQNEAQ. This CDR3 has 21 residues. These data are taken from a study of blood T cell repertoires in COVID-19. The TCR sequence derives from a middle-aged man with active COVID-19. The gene calls are TRBV7-8 and TRBJ2-3; 11 nucleotides align to TRBD2. The material sequenced was peripheral blood. The CDR3: CASSLALLAGGPRIERDTQYF. CDR3 nucleotide sequence: TGTGCCAGCAGCTTAGCGCTCCTAGCGGGGGGCCCGCGAATAGAGAGGGATACGCAGTATTTT.